Below, 14 T cell receptor beta chains from the same sample are listed, as sequenced in a study of CD8+ T cells in alopecia areata. The authors extracted RNA and reverse transcribed it into cDNA as the sequencing template. Sequencing used immunoSEQ multiplex PCR; TCRdb keeps in-frame clones, though not all of them. The sample consists of some 51,000 clones, 96% of them appearing once. This specimen consisted of CD8+ T cells sorted from blood, obtained at week 0. The receptors stem from a human donor with alopecia areata.

This clone was seen a single time. The CDR3 coding sequence is TGTGCCAGCAGCGAAGTGGCCGGCGTGGCGGATACGCAGTATTTT. Its translation is CASSEVAGVADTQYF. The rearrangement joins TRBV9 to TRBJ2-3; D is unresolved. Germline V gene data show CDR1 as SGDLS and CDR2 as YYNGEE. The CDR3 consists of 15 residues. The V end lost 3 bases, the J end lost 6 bases, and 17 bases lay between the germline ends.

Only one count was recorded for this clone. The chain has TRBV15 and TRBJ1-2, with D possibly matching TRBD1 (6 bases). Germline V gene sequence: CDR1 LNHNV, CDR2 YYDKDF (reference sequence). V was shortened by 8 bases and J by 5 bases, with 15 bases between the two germline ends. The CDR3 has 13 residues. CDR3 bases: TGTGCCACCTTTAATCAGGGGAATTATGGCTACACCTTC. This codes for CATFNQGNYGYTF.

The rearrangement uses TRBV19 and TRBJ1-5; D gene unclear. The CDR3 sequence is 13 residues long. The V gene's germline CDR1 is LNHDA and CDR2 SQIVND (reference sequence). Deletions cut 5 bases from V and 1 base from J, with 6 bases between. CDR3 nucleotide sequence: TGTGCCAGTAGTGCCAAAAGCAATCAGCCCCAGCATTTT. This sequence encodes CASSAKSNQPQHF.

The chain recombines TRBV7-6 with TRBJ2-3; the D call may be TRBD1 or TRBD2 (7 bases each). This CDR3 has 15 residues. V lost 3 bases, J lost 3 bases, and 13 bases lay in between. Germline values: CDR1 SGHVS, CDR2 FNYEAQ. The DNA of the CDR3 is TGTGCCAGCAGCTTTCAGGGGGGGCCGACAGATACGCAGTATTTT. It translates to CASSFQGGPTDTQYF.

The V gene is TRBV27, the J gene TRBJ2-1, with D possibly matching TRBD2 (7 bases). Between the trimmed V and J ends, which lost 5 bases and 1 base, there was a span of 24 bases. Germline V gene data show CDR1 as MNHEY and CDR2 as SMNVEV (reference sequence). The CDR3 loop spans 19 amino acids. The CDR3 here is CASSPPPRGAGSSYNEQFF. The CDR3 DNA reads TGTGCCAGCAGTCCACCCCCCCGGGGGGCGGGGTCGTCCTACAATGAGCAGTTCTTC.

This chain connects TRBV5-6 to TRBJ2-5; 8 bases align to TRBD1. Judging by the DNA end, TRBJ2-7 fits better; the J call may be wrong. Germline values: CDR1 SGHDT, CDR2 YYEEEE. The CDR3 contains 15 residues. CDR3 nucleotide sequence: TGTGCCAGCAGCGGAAACAGGGGGAGCTCCTACGAGCAGTACTTC. Its protein is CASSGNRGSSYEQYF.

The rearrangement links TRBV4-1 to TRBJ2-7; D is possibly TRBD1 (7 bases). Per the germline V gene, CDR1 is MGHRA and CDR2 is YSYEKL. With 0 bases removed from V and 5 bases from J, the gap between germline ends came to 14 bases. CDR3 size: 15 residues. The CDR3: CASSQDGGGRDEQYF. CDR3 nucleotide sequence: TGCGCCAGCAGCCAAGATGGAGGGGGCCGGGACGAGCAGTACTTC.

This clone was seen just once. The chain carries TRBV27 and TRBJ2-5, with 9 bases matching TRBD1. V shed 5 bases, J shed 1 base, and the junction held 5 bases outside the gene matches. The V gene's germline CDR1 is MNHEY and CDR2 SMNVEV (reference sequence). The CDR3 contains 15 residues. The CDR3 DNA is TGTGCCAGCAGTATGGGACAGGGCCCCCAAGAGACCCAGTACTTC. This sequence encodes CASSMGQGPQETQYF.

The table lists this clone with a count of one. At the DNA level, this CDR3 is encoded by other sequences in the same sample as well. J is TRBJ1-1 and V is TRBV27; no firm D call. Trimming removed 3 bases from V and 6 bases from J, with 11 bases in between. The CDR3 totals 13 residues. Per germline, CDR1 MNHEY and CDR2 SMNVEV (reference sequence). The CDR3 loop reads CASSLSGLAEAFF. DNA for the CDR3: TGTGCCAGCAGTTTGTCGGGTTTAGCTGAAGCTTTCTTT.

The chain employs TRBV6-5 and TRBJ2-1, with a possible D match to TRBD2 (6 bases). Germline lookup yields CDR1 MNHEY and CDR2 SVGAGI. This CDR3 is 15 amino acids long. Trimming removed 0 bases from V and 2 bases from J, with 8 bases in between. CDR3: CASSYSGGPYNEQFF. The CDR3 coding sequence is TGTGCCAGCAGTTACTCCGGGGGTCCCTACAATGAGCAGTTCTTC.

The gene calls are TRBV5-1 and TRBJ1-1; the match to TRBD1 covers 7 bases. The J segment lost 0 bases and the V segment lost 4 bases, leaving 12 bases of the junction unmatched. The CDR3 length is 17 residues. CDR1 is SGHRS and CDR2 is YFSETQ in the germline V gene. The CDR3 DNA reads TGCGCCAGCAGCGAGGGGAGGGACAGTTCGATGAACACTGAAGCTTTCTTT. Translating it yields CASSEGRDSSMNTEAFF.

This clone turned up a few times. This chain links TRBV2 with TRBJ1-4; D is unresolved. The V gene's germline CDR1 is SNHLY and CDR2 FYNNEI. This CDR3 region has 16 residues. Trimming took off 1 base at V and 0 bases at J, with 9 bases between the two ends. CDR3 nucleotide sequence: TGTGCCAGCAGTGAAGGTCCGGGAGCAACTAATGAAAAACTGTTTTTT. This sequence encodes CASSEGPGATNEKLFF.

This clone was counted a single time. The CDR3 loop reads CASSLGGAHTGELFF. The CDR3 DNA sequence: TGTGCCAGCAGCTTAGGGGGCGCCCACACCGGGGAGCTGTTTTTT. The chain is built from TRBV5-6 and TRBJ2-2, with 7 bases identical to TRBD1. Germline trimming cut 2 bases from V and 3 bases from J; bases unmatched to any gene: 4. The CDR3 loop spans 15 amino acids. Germline V gene sequence: CDR1 SGHDT, CDR2 YYEEEE. Full variable domain (rest looked up from reference TRBV5-6 and TRBJ2-2): DAGVTQSPTHLIKTRGQQVTLRCSPKSGHDTVSWYQQALGQGPQFIFQYYEEEERQRGNFPDRFSGHQFPNYSSELNVNALLLGDSALYLCASSLGGAHTGELFFGEGSRLTVL.

This rearrangement joins TRBV7-9 to TRBJ2-5; tentatively, D is TRBD1 or TRBD2 (5 bases each). Trimming took 5 bases from V and 2 from J, leaving 18 bases between them. CDR3 length: 16 residues. Germline CDR1 SEHNR, CDR2 FQNEAQ (reference sequence). The chain's CDR3 is CASSPRDPRRQETQYF. Here the CDR3 DNA reads TGTGCCAGCAGCCCCCGGGACCCCCGGAGGCAAGAGACCCAGTACTTC. Looking up the rest from reference TRBV7-9 and TRBJ2-5 gives the full variable domain: DTGVSQNPRHKITKRGQNVTFRCDPISEHNRLYWYRQTLGQGPEFLTYFQNEAQLEKSRLLSDRFSAERPKGSFSTLEIQRTEQGDSAMYLCASSPRDPRRQETQYFGPGTRLLVL.